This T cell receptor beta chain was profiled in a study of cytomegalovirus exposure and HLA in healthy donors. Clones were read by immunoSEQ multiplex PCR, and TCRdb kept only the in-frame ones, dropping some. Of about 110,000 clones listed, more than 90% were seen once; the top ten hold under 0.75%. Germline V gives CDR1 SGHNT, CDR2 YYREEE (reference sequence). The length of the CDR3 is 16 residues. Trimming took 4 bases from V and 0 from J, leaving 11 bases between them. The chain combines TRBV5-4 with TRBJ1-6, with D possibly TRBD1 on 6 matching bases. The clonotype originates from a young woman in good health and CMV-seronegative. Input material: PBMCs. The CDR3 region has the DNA TGTGCCAGCAGCGCACACAGGGACTCCTATAATTCACCCCTCCACTTT. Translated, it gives CASSAHRDSYNSPLHF.